The 20 T cell receptor beta chains in this list originate from one sample, sequenced in a study of technical replicates of blood from several donors. Sequenced by immunoSEQ multiplex PCR; TCRdb stores in-frame clones only, minus some. Of under 110,000 clones in the sample, under 96% were seen once. The material sequenced was T cells isolated from PBMCs. The receptors shown here come from a human donor in good health.

The chain couples TRBV9 to TRBJ2-3; no firm D call. There are 13 residues in the CDR3. Germline-derived CDR1 and CDR2 are SGDLS and YYNGEE. Trimming stripped 3 bases from V and 0 bases from J, with 5 bases between. The CDR3: CASSAQSTDTQYF. The CDR3 DNA follows: TGTGCCAGCAGCGCACAAAGCACAGATACGCAGTATTTT.

The V call is TRBV4-2, the J call TRBJ1-2; D uncertain. V lost 4 bases and J lost 4, with 16 bases in between. The CDR3 length is 15 residues. Germline lookup yields CDR1 LGHNA and CDR2 YNFKEQ. CDR3 protein: CASSLTREGIYGYTF. DNA for the CDR3: TGTGCCAGCAGCCTAACGAGGGAGGGCATCTATGGCTACACCTTC.

CDR3 nucleotide sequence: TGTGCCAGCAGTTACACAGGGAAGGGGAAGGCTTTCTTT. Encoded protein: CASSYTGKGKAFF. V and J are TRBV6-5 and TRBJ1-1, with TRBD1 as a possible D gene (6 bases). Germline values: CDR1 MNHEY, CDR2 SVGAGI. Trimming removed 2 bases at V and 11 bases at J, with 15 bases between. The CDR3 extends over 13 amino acids.

The chain employs TRBV5-1 and TRBJ2-7; 7 nucleotides line up with TRBD2. The CDR3 runs to 15 residues. Germline V CDR1 and CDR2: SGHRS, YFSETQ. J was trimmed by 5 bases and V by 2 bases; bases with no gene match: 10. The CDR3 region has the DNA TGCGCCAGCAGCTTTGGGGAGGGAGGAACCCACGAGCAGTACTTC. Translated: CASSFGEGGTHEQYF.

This clone came up once. The chain combines TRBV30 with TRBJ2-1; TRBD2 is a possible D gene (5 bases). CDR3 length: 17 residues. Per germline, CDR1 GTSNPN and CDR2 SVGIG (reference sequence). The V and J ends lost 0 bases and 5 bases respectively, with 20 bases between them. CDR3 region: CAWSVNDLVGLHNEQFF. DNA for the CDR3: TGTGCCTGGAGTGTAAATGATTTAGTCGGACTCCACAATGAGCAGTTCTTC. Full variable domain (missing parts from reference TRBV30 and TRBJ2-1): SQTIHQWPATLVQPVGSPLSLECTVEGTSNPNLYWYRQAAGRGLQLLFYSVGIGQISSEVPQNLSASRPQDRQFILSSKKLLLSDSGFYLCAWSVNDLVGLHNEQFFGPGTRLTVL.

The CDR3 nucleotides are TGTGCCAGCAGCATACGACAGAAGAGAACTGAAGCTTTCTTT. It specifies CASSIRQKRTEAFF. This sequence joins TRBV13 and TRBJ1-1, with D perhaps matching TRBD1 (5 bases). The CDR3 spans 14 residues. In germline, CDR1 is PRHDT, CDR2 FYEKMQ (reference sequence). The ends were cut back, 5 bases at V and 5 bases at J, with 15 bases in the middle.

V and J are TRBV7-9 and TRBJ1-1; 7 positions agree with TRBD1. J lost 4 bases, V lost 0 bases, and 2 bases had no gene match. Germline V gene sequence: CDR1 SEHNR, CDR2 FQNEAQ (reference sequence). The CDR3 covers 14 residues. The CDR3 loop reads CASSLARGTTEAFF. In DNA form, the CDR3 reads TGTGCCAGCAGCTTAGCCAGGGGGACCACTGAAGCTTTCTTT.

The V and J genes are TRBV4-1 and TRBJ2-7; 9 bases align to TRBD1. Trimming at V came to 0 bases and at J to 2 bases, leaving 2 bases not matched to a gene. CDR1 MGHRA and CDR2 YSYEKL come from the germline V gene. This CDR3 has 15 amino acids. CDR3 nucleotide sequence: TGCGCCAGCAGCCAAGAAGGGACAGGGACCTACGAGCAGTACTTC. This sequence encodes CASSQEGTGTYEQYF.

This clone was detected only once. V gene TRBV27 combines with J gene TRBJ2-7; 9 bases are a match to TRBD2. This CDR3 contains 15 residues. V shed 2 bases and J 1 base; nucleotides not matched to a gene: 3. Germline CDR1 and CDR2: MNHEY and SMNVEV (reference sequence). The CDR3 region is CASSLSGGPSYEQYF. CDR3 coding DNA: TGTGCCAGCAGTTTAAGCGGGGGGCCGTCCTACGAGCAGTACTTC.

The chain joins TRBV6-1 to TRBJ1-1; D ambiguous. Trimming took off 2 bases at V and 6 bases at J, with 10 bases between the two ends. This CDR3 is built from 13 residues. Germline CDR1 is MNHNS and CDR2 is SASEGT. DNA of the CDR3: TGTGCCAGCAGTGAACCCGGAGTCCCTGAAGCTTTCTTT. It is translated as CASSEPGVPEAFF.

V usage is TRBV6-1 and J usage is TRBJ1-2; D is possibly TRBD1 (5 bases). Per germline, CDR1 MNHNS and CDR2 SASEGT. V lost 7 bases and J lost 4, with 19 bases in between. The CDR3 totals 15 residues. DNA of the CDR3: TGTGCCAGCAATGACGTGGCAGGGCGGAGCTATGGCTACACCTTC. Residues: CASNDVAGRSYGYTF.

The chain is built from TRBV29-1 and TRBJ2-7, with 7 bases that match TRBD2. The junction had 6 bases not matched to a gene; V was cut back by 7 bases and J by 0 bases. Germline CDR1 reads SQVTM; CDR2 reads ANQGSEA. The CDR3 length is 13 residues. The CDR3 here is CSARLAASYEQYF. DNA of the CDR3: TGCAGCGCCCGACTAGCAGCCTCCTACGAGCAGTACTTC.

The chain joins TRBV10-3 to TRBJ2-7; a possible D gene is TRBD1 (5 bases). The CDR3 totals 17 residues. Trimming took 2 bases from V and 5 from J, leaving 22 bases between them. CDR1 ENHRY and CDR2 SYGVKD come from the germline V gene. CDR3 bases: TGTGCCATCAGTGAGACCCTAGGGGCAGGACCGAGAAACGAGCAGTACTTC. Encoded protein: CAISETLGAGPRNEQYF.

The gene calls are TRBV6-1 and TRBJ2-1; D perhaps matches TRBD2 (5 bases). This CDR3 is 15 amino acids long. V was shortened by 4 bases and J by 8 bases, with 18 bases between the two germline ends. CDR1 MNHNS and CDR2 SASEGT come from the germline V gene. Here the CDR3 reads CASSGLTGWSDEQFF. The CDR3 coding sequence is TGTGCCAGCAGTGGTCTTACGGGGTGGAGCGATGAGCAGTTCTTC.

This clone showed up just once. The chain is built from TRBV5-6 and TRBJ1-2; TRBD1 aligns across 9 bases. There are 14 residues in the CDR3. Trimming at V came to 0 bases and at J to 8 bases, leaving 5 bases not matched to a gene. The germline V gene encodes CDR1 SGHDT and CDR2 YYEEEE. CDR3 DNA: TGTGCCAGCAGCTTGGCCGGGACAGGGTGGGGCTACACCTTC. This gives the protein CASSLAGTGWGYTF.

The chain is built from TRBV28 and TRBJ2-7, with D possibly matching TRBD1 (7 bases). Trimming stripped 8 bases from V and 5 bases from J, with 19 bases between. The CDR3 spans 14 residues. The germline V gene encodes CDR1 MDHEN and CDR2 SYDVKM. The DNA of the CDR3 is TGTGCCAGCGCGGGACAGCCCTTTTGGAACGAGCAGTACTTC. Protein: CASAGQPFWNEQYF.

The chain employs TRBV28 and TRBJ1-5, with 8 bases that match TRBD1. Per germline, CDR1 MDHEN and CDR2 SYDVKM. V lost 6 bases, J lost 5 bases, and 12 bases stayed unmatched. This CDR3 region has 16 residues. In DNA, the CDR3 is TGTGCCAGCAGCCGACCCAGGGGGCGGTTGGATCAGCCCCAGCATTTT. It yields the protein CASSRPRGRLDQPQHF. Full variable domain (outside the CDR3, taken from reference TRBV28 and TRBJ1-5): DVKVTQSSRYLVKRTGEKVFLECVQDMDHENMFWYRQDPGLGLRLIYFSYDVKMKEKGDIPEGYSVSREKKERFSLILESASTNQTSMYLCASSRPRGRLDQPQHFGDGTRLSIL.

The genes are TRBV5-1 and TRBJ2-7, with a tentative D call TRBD1 (5 bases). This CDR3 contains 13 residues. CDR1 SGHRS and CDR2 YFSETQ come from the germline V gene. V lost 3 bases and J 0 bases, leaving 7 bases between the germline ends. In DNA, the CDR3 is TGCGCCAGCAGCTCAGGGTCCTCCTACGAGCAGTACTTC. Translating it yields CASSSGSSYEQYF.

The rearrangement uses TRBV6-4 and TRBJ2-1; 9 bases are shared with TRBD2. Germline loops: CDR1 MRHNA, CDR2 SNTAGT. The CDR3 length is 16 residues. With 3 bases clipped from V and 8 bases from J, the junction kept 11 bases outside the gene matches. CDR3 residues: CASSEEGLARAYEQFF. CDR3 sequence (DNA): TGTGCCAGCAGTGAAGAAGGACTAGCGCGGGCTTATGAGCAGTTCTTC.

This chain connects TRBV13 to TRBJ1-3, with TRBD1 identical over 11 bases. The CDR3 totals 20 residues. Germline CDR1 PRHDT, CDR2 FYEKMQ (reference sequence). V dropped 6 bases and J dropped 0; count of bases not matched to a gene: 16. CDR3 protein: CASSRHRDRGAVSSGNTIYF. CDR3 DNA sequence: TGTGCCAGCAGTCGCCACCGGGACAGGGGGGCTGTTAGCTCTGGAAACACCATATATTTT.